This is a list of T cell receptor beta chains from one sample in a study of cytomegalovirus exposure and HLA in healthy donors. TCRdb keeps only in-frame clones here, not all; method: immunoSEQ multiplex PCR. The sample lists under 200,000 clones, roughly 77% occurring once. Sequenced input: PBMCs. These receptors were collected from a woman in her thirties in good health and CMV-seronegative. Each CDR3 is given with its conserved first and last residue. The order of the fields is D gene, clone size, J gene, V gene, CDR3 protein, CDR3 DNA. D genes are given only for firm matches. Not every row has a clone size; where given, it reads once, few, many or a size class.

.	.	TRBJ1-5	TRBV5-1	CASSLAGGSNQPQHF	TGCGCCAGCAGCTTGGCTGGGGGCTCCAATCAGCCCCAGCATTTT
TRBD2	.	TRBJ2-5	TRBV6-6	CASNQLAGVQETQYF	TGTGCCAGCAACCAACTAGCGGGAGTCCAAGAGACCCAGTACTTC
.	.	TRBJ1-2	TRBV28	CASSSARGTNRGYTF	TGTGCCAGCAGTTCCGCAAGGGGGACGAATCGTGGCTACACCTTC
TRBD1	.	TRBJ2-3	TRBV4-1	CASSPHRGKKTDTQYF	TGCGCCAGCAGCCCTCACAGGGGAAAAAAGACAGATACGCAGTATTTT
TRBD1	.	TRBJ1-1	TRBV18	CASSPSGTGNTEAFF	TGTGCCAGCTCACCCAGCGGGACAGGGAACACTGAAGCTTTCTTT
TRBD1	.	TRBJ2-7	TRBV27	CASSFRRTGGFPHEQYF	TGTGCCAGCAGCTTTAGAAGGACAGGGGGCTTTCCCCACGAGCAGTACTTC
TRBD1	.	TRBJ1-1	TRBV18	CASSFTGANTEAFF	TGTGCCAGCTCATTCACAGGGGCGAACACTGAAGCTTTCTTT
.	.	TRBJ1-2	TRBV28	CASSPAEASGGVYGYTF	TGTGCCAGCAGCCCAGCCGAAGCCAGCGGGGGCGTTTATGGCTACACCTTC
.	.	TRBJ2-2	TRBV4-1	CASSQGNRDTGELFF	TGCGCCAGCAGCCAAGGCAACAGGGACACCGGGGAGCTGTTTTTT
TRBD1	.	TRBJ1-1	TRBV18	CASSRDRKNTEAFF	TGTGCCAGCTCCCGGGACAGGAAGAACACTGAAGCTTTCTTT
TRBD1	few	TRBJ1-5	TRBV19	CASSIGTGNQPQHF	TGTGCCAGTAGTATTGGGACAGGCAATCAGCCCCAGCATTTT
.	once	TRBJ2-1	TRBV7-3	CASSPRGVYNEQFF	TGTGCCAGCAGCCCGCGGGGAGTATACAATGAGCAGTTCTTC
TRBD1	.	TRBJ2-2	TRBV7-6	CASSRDSSNTGELFF	TGTGCCAGCAGCCGGGACAGCTCGAACACCGGGGAGCTGTTTTTT
TRBD2	.	TRBJ2-1	TRBV7-6	CASSLEGLAGGNEQFF	TGTGCCAGCAGCTTAGAGGGACTAGCGGGGGGGAATGAGCAGTTCTTC
.	.	TRBJ2-5	TRBV5-6	CASSLARLANQETQYF	TGTGCCAGCAGCTTAGCGAGATTGGCCAACCAAGAGACCCAGTACTTC
.	.	TRBJ2-6	TRBV5-1	CASSLEGVGANVLTF	TGCGCCAGCAGCTTGGAAGGGGTCGGGGCCAACGTCCTGACTTTC
.	.	TRBJ1-1	TRBV4-1	CASSQPGNTEAFF	TGCGCCAGCAGCCAACCGGGGAACACTGAAGCTTTCTTT
TRBD2	.	TRBJ2-1	TRBV2	CASSGEAGGNEQFF	TGTGCCAGCAGTGGAGAGGCGGGGGGGAATGAGCAGTTCTTC
.	.	TRBJ1-6	TRBV30	CACAELRTSISPLHF	TGTGCCTGCGCCGAACTCCGGACATCTATCTCACCCCTCCACTTT
.	.	TRBJ1-5	TRBV19	CASSMTGSNQPQHF	TGTGCCAGTAGTATGACGGGGAGCAATCAGCCCCAGCATTTT
TRBD1	.	TRBJ2-3	TRBV7-8	CASSPITDRGDTQYF	TGTGCCAGCAGCCCAATAACGGACAGGGGCGATACGCAGTATTTT
.	once	TRBJ1-2	TRBV6-1	CASTRRSWRDDGYTF	TGTGCCAGCACTCGAAGGAGCTGGCGGGACGATGGCTACACCTTC
TRBD2	.	TRBJ2-1	TRBV19	CASSFGLAGGPLGEQFF	TGTGCCAGTAGTTTCGGACTAGCGGGAGGGCCCTTGGGTGAGCAGTTCTTC
TRBD1	.	TRBJ2-5	TRBV7-9	CASSRLDGTGGGETQYF	TGTGCCAGCAGCCGGTTGGATGGGACAGGAGGGGGAGAGACCCAGTACTTC
TRBD2	.	TRBJ2-3	TRBV6-1	CASSGVVLAGERDTQYF	TGTGCCAGCAGTGGAGTCGTTCTAGCGGGGGAACGGGATACGCAGTATTTT
TRBD1	.	TRBJ2-5	TRBV29-1	CSVGQGQTYQETQYF	TGCAGCGTTGGACAGGGTCAGACTTACCAAGAGACCCAGTACTTC
.	.	TRBJ2-7	TRBV7-6	CASSPVEKPYEQYF	TGTGCCAGCAGTCCGGTGGAGAAGCCCTACGAGCAGTACTTC
.	once	TRBJ1-2	TRBV5-1	CASSPFEGTDGYTF	TGCGCCAGCAGCCCATTCGAGGGGACTGATGGCTACACCTTC
TRBD2	.	TRBJ2-7	TRBV7-9	CASSSTLAGRSYEQYF	TGTGCCAGCAGCTCCACCTTAGCGGGACGGTCCTACGAGCAGTACTTC
TRBD1	.	TRBJ1-2	TRBV28	CASSLTGDRINGYTF	TGTGCCAGCAGTTTAACAGGGGATAGGATTAATGGCTACACCTTC